This T cell receptor beta chain stems from a study of cytomegalovirus exposure and HLA in healthy donors. The overall study: The same platform used for the approximately 670 first-cohort repertoires was also used for the approximately 120 validation repertoires, as a later analysis reported. The study's findings and limits: Clusters of TCRs from the first cohort tended to co-occur in the roughly 120 validation repertoires (as a later analysis found). CMV antigen specificity was confirmed in vitro for a few CMV-associated chains. Using the classifier, cytomegalovirus status was reportedly diagnosed with high specificity and sensitivity.

Germline V gene lookup returns CDR1 MNHEY and CDR2 SVGAGI. The V segment lost 2 bases and the J segment 2 bases; nucleotides outside the gene matches: 5. This CDR3 spans 15 amino acids. Clones were sequenced by immunoSEQ multiplex PCR, and TCRdb holds only the in-frame ones, with some missing. The sample shows about 110,000 clones, around 89% of them seen only once. Comment on this clone: Antigen unknown. Other DNA sequences of this sample code for an identical CDR3.

The sequencing sample was made of PBMCs. The receptor's source is a woman younger than 45 in good health and CMV-seropositive. This chain connects TRBV6-5 to TRBJ1-1; 7 nucleotides align to TRBD1. The chain's CDR3 is CASSYAGQLNTEAFF. In DNA form, the CDR3 reads TGTGCCAGCAGTTACGCGGGACAGCTAAACACTGAAGCTTTCTTT.